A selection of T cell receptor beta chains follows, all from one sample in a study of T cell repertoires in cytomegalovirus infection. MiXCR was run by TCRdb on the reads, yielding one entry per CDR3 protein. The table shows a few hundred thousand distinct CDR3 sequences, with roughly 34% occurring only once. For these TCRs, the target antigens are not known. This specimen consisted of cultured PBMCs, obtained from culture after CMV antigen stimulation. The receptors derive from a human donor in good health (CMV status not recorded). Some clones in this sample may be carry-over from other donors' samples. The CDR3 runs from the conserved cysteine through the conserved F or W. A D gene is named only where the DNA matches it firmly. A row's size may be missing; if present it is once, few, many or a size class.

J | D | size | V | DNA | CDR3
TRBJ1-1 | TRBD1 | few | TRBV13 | TGTGCCAGCAGCCTGACAGGGCTCAGTAGTTTTTTCCAGAACACTGAAGCTTTCTTT | CASSLTGLSSFFQNTEAFF
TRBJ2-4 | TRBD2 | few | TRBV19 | TGTGCCAGTAGTATTTTGGCTAGCGGATCCAAAAACATTCAGTACTTC | CASSILASGSKNIQYF
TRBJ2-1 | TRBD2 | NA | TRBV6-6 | TGTGCCAGCAGTACCTCTCCGCGGGAGATGAATGAGCAGTTCTTC | CASSTSPREMNEQFF
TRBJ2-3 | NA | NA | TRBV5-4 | TGTGCCAGCAGCTTCCAAATGGGGGAGGATACGCAGTATTTT | CASSFQMGEDTQYF
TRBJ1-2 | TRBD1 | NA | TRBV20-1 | TGCAGTGCAGGACAGGGCACCCTCTATGGCTACACCTTC | CSAGQGTLYGYTF
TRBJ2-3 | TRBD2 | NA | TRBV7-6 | TGTGCCAGCAGCGCAACTGGGGGCCCAGCGGGAGATTCAGATACGCAGTATTTT | CASSATGGPAGDSDTQYF
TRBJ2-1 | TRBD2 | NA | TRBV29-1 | TGCAGCGTGGGACTAGTGATAGGTGAGCAGTTCTTC | CSVGLVIGEQFF
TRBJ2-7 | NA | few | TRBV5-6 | TGTGCCAGCAGTGGGAGCGGAACCGTCATCTCCTACGAGCAGTACTTC | CASSGSGTVISYEQYF
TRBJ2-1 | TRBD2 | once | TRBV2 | TGTGCCAGCAGAGAGGCCCCGGGAGGGCGGGGCAATGAGCAGTTCTTC | CASREAPGGRGNEQFF
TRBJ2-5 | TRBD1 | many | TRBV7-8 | TGTGCCAGCAGCGCGGCCCGACAGGGCGAGGACCAAGAGACCCAGTACTTC | CASSAARQGEDQETQYF